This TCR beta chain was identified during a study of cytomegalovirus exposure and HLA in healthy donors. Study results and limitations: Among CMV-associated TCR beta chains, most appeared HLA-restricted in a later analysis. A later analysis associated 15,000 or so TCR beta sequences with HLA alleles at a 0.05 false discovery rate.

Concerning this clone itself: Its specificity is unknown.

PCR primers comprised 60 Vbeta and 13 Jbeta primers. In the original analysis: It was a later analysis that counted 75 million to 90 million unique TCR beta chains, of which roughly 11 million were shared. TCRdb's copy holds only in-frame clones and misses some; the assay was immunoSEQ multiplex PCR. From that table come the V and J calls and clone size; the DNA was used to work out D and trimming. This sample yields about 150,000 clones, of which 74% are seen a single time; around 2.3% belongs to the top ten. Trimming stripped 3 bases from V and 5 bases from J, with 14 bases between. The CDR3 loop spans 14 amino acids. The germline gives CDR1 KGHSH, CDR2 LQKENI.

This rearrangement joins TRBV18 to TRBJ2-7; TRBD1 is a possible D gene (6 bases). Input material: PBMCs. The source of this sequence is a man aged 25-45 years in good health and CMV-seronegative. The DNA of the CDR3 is TGTGCCAGCTCACCCCTACAGGGACCTAACGAGCAGTACTTC. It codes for CASSPLQGPNEQYF.